This entry lists 29 T cell receptor beta chains sequenced from one sample in a study of regulatory T cells in long-lasting Graves disease (dated by TCRdb to the early 2020s). In the paper's terms, the time point label means: newly diagnosed GD, antithyroid drugs for less than 3 months. For both TCR sequencing and RNA sequencing, RNA was extracted from PBMCs using TRIzol. Library method: multiplex PCR. TCRdb shows the sequencer as Illumina HiSeq 4000. TCR beta libraries were built with iRepertoire HTBI primers and Arm-PCR amplification of CDR3 regions. The public reads were quality trimmed at Q25 with fastp and then assembled into clones with MiXCR by TCRdb, keeping productive beta chains. Duplicate CDR3 protein sequences are folded into a single record with the most common DNA and genes. The sample table contains hundreds of thousands of distinct CDR3 sequences; only one count was recorded for approximately 15% of them. The leading ten clones occupy around 18% of the sample.

The same data also contributed to another study, on T cells in Graves' hyperthyroidism and ophthalmopathy.

Sequencing was performed on peripheral blood mononuclear cells (PBMCs), taken at new diagnosis, from a patient treated with antithyroid drugs. The source is a woman in her thirties with Graves disease. Donor details come from another sample of the same person, matched by shared clones.

This chain uses TRBV9 with TRBJ1-1; no firm D call. Trimming took off 3 bases at V and 3 bases at J, with 15 bases between the two ends. Germline V CDR1 and CDR2: SGDLS, YYNGEE. This CDR3 contains 15 residues. CDR3 residues: CASSDSKGRYTEAFF. The CDR3 coding sequence is TGTGCCAGCAGCGACTCAAAAGGGCGTTACACTGAAGCTTTCTTT.

This clonotype was observed a few times. V and J are TRBV29-1 and TRBJ2-7; D may be TRBD2 (5 bases). The CDR3 is made up of 15 amino acids. Germline loops: CDR1 SQVTM, CDR2 ANQGSEA. The V end lost 2 bases, the J end lost 2 bases, and 16 bases lay between the germline ends. CDR3 nucleotide sequence: TGCAGCGTTGAATATCCCGGAGGCAGTACCTACGAGCAGTACTTC. Translated, it gives CSVEYPGGSTYEQYF.

This clonotype was recorded a few times. The chain links TRBV28 to TRBJ2-2, with 12 bases lining up with TRBD2. V trimming: 6 bases; J trimming: 7 bases; junction bases outside the gene matches: 18. The V gene's germline CDR1 is MDHEN and CDR2 SYDVKM. This CDR3 spans 19 amino acids. The CDR3 spells CASRHVTSGRSVFSGELFF. CDR3 bases: TGTGCCAGCAGACACGTTACTAGCGGGAGGTCCGTTTTCAGCGGGGAGCTGTTTTTT.

This clonotype was seen a handful of times. The J gene is TRBJ2-1, the V gene TRBV29-1; TRBD2 matches 10 bases. In germline, CDR1 is SQVTM, CDR2 ANQGSEA. CDR3 length: 13 residues. V shed 6 bases, J shed 6 bases, and the junction held 5 bases outside the gene matches. The CDR3 spells CSVLAGVANEQFF. In nucleotides, the CDR3 is TGCAGCGTCCTAGCGGGAGTGGCCAATGAGCAGTTCTTC.

This clonotype was found many times. The CDR3, as DNA: TGTGCCAGCAGCCCTTTCGTGGGAGAGACAGATACGCAGTATTTT. Its protein product is CASSPFVGETDTQYF. The chain is built from TRBV7-8 and TRBJ2-3, with D maybe TRBD2 (5 bases). The CDR3 has 15 amino acids. From germline, CDR1 is SGHVS and CDR2 FQNEAQ. V lost 5 bases and J 3 bases, leaving 15 bases between the germline ends.

This clonotype came up many times. The V gene is TRBV6-2 or TRBV6-3, the J gene TRBJ1-5; D is perhaps TRBD1 (5 bases). This CDR3 has 15 amino acids. Germline V lookup: CDR1 MNHEY, CDR2 SVGEGT. V dropped 2 bases and J dropped 2 bases, with 10 bases sitting between them. CDR3 region: CASSYRGTGNQPQHF. CDR3 in DNA: TGTGCCAGCAGTTACCGCGGGACGGGCAATCAGCCCCAGCATTTT.

The sample holds a few counts of this clonotype. The chain carries TRBV20-1 and TRBJ2-4; D gene unclear. V lost 6 bases and J lost 7, with 13 bases in between. The CDR3 contains 12 residues. CDR1 DFQATT and CDR2 SNEGSKA come from the germline V gene (reference sequence). The CDR3 DNA reads TGCAGTGCCGCCGAACAGCTGAACATTCAGTACTTC. Its protein is CSAAEQLNIQYF.

This clonotype occurred a few times. J is TRBJ1-3 and V is TRBV20-1; D remains unclear. The CDR3 has 16 residues. Looked up from germline, CDR1 is DFQATT and CDR2 is SNEGSKA (reference sequence). V was pared by 1 base and J by 0 bases, with 13 bases between. In DNA, the CDR3 is TGCAGTGCTAGAGCCCCCCTCAGGTCCTCTGGAAACACCATATATTTT. Its translation: CSARAPLRSSGNTIYF.

This clonotype was seen many times. The rearrangement links TRBV29-1 to TRBJ1-2; weak D call: TRBD1 (6 bases). There are 12 residues in the CDR3. CDR1 and CDR2 (germline): SQVTM, ANQGSEA. V dropped 4 bases and J dropped 10 bases, with 16 bases sitting between them. Here the CDR3 DNA reads TGCAGCGTTGGTTCGGGGGGCGATACCTACACCTTC. This gives the protein CSVGSGGDTYTF.

This clonotype was seen at least ten times. The chain uses TRBV9 and TRBJ1-2; D is unclear. The germline CDR1 and CDR2 sequences are SGDLS and YYNGEE. Trimming cost V 4 bases and J 4 bases, with 5 bases left between them. The CDR3 contains 11 residues. For the CDR3, the DNA is TGTGCCAGCAGCTCAATCTATGGCTACACCTTC. This translates into CASSSIYGYTF.

A remark on this clonotype: With a far larger clone one base away, a read error is the likely cause. The chain links TRBV13 to TRBJ2-1; D perhaps matches TRBD1 (6 bases). CDR3 length: 15 amino acids. V gave up 5 bases and J gave up 6 bases, with 17 bases separating them. The germline CDR1 and CDR2 sequences are PRHDT and FYEKMQ (reference sequence). The CDR3 reads CASSLLDSTVNEQFF. The CDR3 DNA reads TGTGCCAGCAGCCTCCTGGACAGCACTGTCAATGAGCAGTTCTTC.

This clonotype has ten or more counts. The gene calls are TRBV28 and TRBJ1-1, with D unclear. CDR1 and CDR2 (germline): MDHEN, SYDVKM. The CDR3 runs to 11 residues. The V gene lost 1 base and the J gene lost 11 bases, with 8 bases spanning the gap. CDR3 nucleotide sequence: TGTGCCAGCAGTTTATTAGGGTCGGCTTTCTTT. This encodes CASSLLGSAFF.

This clonotype was recorded many times. The chain joins TRBV7-9 to TRBJ2-2; D is ambiguous. Trimming shortened V by 5 bases and J by 6 bases, and 7 bases separated the two germline ends. CDR1 and CDR2 from the germline V gene are SEHNR and FQNEAQ (reference sequence). The CDR3 is 12 residues long. The CDR3 loop reads CASSPRSGELFF. The CDR3 region has the DNA TGTGCCAGCAGCCCCCGGTCCGGGGAGCTGTTTTTT.

This clonotype was seen a few times. The chain recombines TRBV5-1 with TRBJ1-2; D gene ambiguous. Trimming left V 4 bases short and J 8 bases short, with 9 bases between. The germline gives CDR1 SGHRS, CDR2 YFSETQ. The CDR3 covers 11 residues. CDR3 residues: CASSPVEGYTF. DNA for the CDR3: TGCGCCAGCAGCCCAGTGGAAGGCTACACCTTC. Full variable domain (outside the CDR3, taken from reference TRBV5-1 and TRBJ1-2): KAGVTQTPRYLIKTRGQQVTLSCSPISGHRSVSWYQQTPGQGLQFLFEYFSETQRNKGNFPGRFSGRQFSNSRSEMNVSTLELGDSALYLCASSPVEGYTFGSGTRLTVV.

In this sample, this clonotype turned up many times. The chain is built from TRBV12-3 or TRBV12-4 and TRBJ1-2, with TRBD1 as a possible D gene (6 bases). Trimming stripped 6 bases from V and 6 bases from J, with 29 bases between. This CDR3 has 18 amino acids. The CDR3 protein is CASRPNLNYRDRSDGYTF. CDR3 sequence (DNA): TGTGCCAGCAGACCCAATCTAAATTACAGGGATCGGAGCGATGGCTACACCTTC.

In its sample, this clonotype was seen once. J is TRBJ1-5 and V is TRBV30, with 7 bases lining up with TRBD1. Per the germline V gene, CDR1 is GTSNPN and CDR2 is SVGIG (reference sequence). V shed 4 bases and J 4 bases; nucleotides not matched to a gene: 1. This CDR3 is 12 amino acids long. The CDR3 DNA follows: TGTGCCTGGAACAGGGGAAATCAGCCCCAGCATTTT. Translated: CAWNRGNQPQHF. Using reference TRBV30 and TRBJ1-5 for the parts outside the CDR3, the full variable domain is SQTIHQWPATLVQPVGSPLSLECTVEGTSNPNLYWYRQAAGRGLQLLFYSVGIGQISSEVPQNLSASRPQDRQFILSSKKLLLSDSGFYLCAWNRGNQPQHFGDGTRLSIL.

This clonotype was observed a handful of times. This chain links TRBV10-2 with TRBJ2-7, with 8 bases lining up with TRBD1. In germline, CDR1 is WSHSY, CDR2 SAAADI. Germline trimming cut 0 bases from V and 2 bases from J; bases unmatched to any gene: 0. The CDR3 totals 14 residues. CDR3 coding DNA: TGCGCCAGCAGTGAGTCGGACAGGGCCTACGAGCAGTACTTC. Translated, it gives CASSESDRAYEQYF.

This clonotype was seen a handful of times. The chain combines TRBV19 with TRBJ1-1, with a tentative D call TRBD1 (6 bases). This CDR3 is 15 amino acids long. The V and J ends lost 5 bases and 2 bases respectively, with 15 bases between them. From germline, CDR1 is LNHDA and CDR2 SQIVND (reference sequence). This CDR3 reads CASSSPNRANTEAFF. The CDR3 DNA is TGTGCCAGTAGTTCACCCAACAGGGCTAACACTGAAGCTTTCTTT.

This clonotype was detected many times. The CDR3 region is CASSQNFGTDTQYF. The CDR3 DNA is TGTGCCAGCAGCCAAAACTTCGGCACAGATACGCAGTATTTT. V gene TRBV3-1 combines with J gene TRBJ2-3; D unclear. The CDR3 runs to 14 residues. Germline V lookup: CDR1 LGHDT, CDR2 YNNKEL (reference sequence). V was cut by 2 bases and J by 1 base, with 7 bases left in between.

This clonotype was seen more than once but under ten times. A read error may produce the germline difference seen at one junction end. The chain uses TRBV20-1 and TRBJ2-5; the D gene is possibly TRBD1 (6 bases). Germline V gene sequence: CDR1 DFQATT, CDR2 SNEGSKA (reference sequence). There are 16 residues in the CDR3. The DNA for the CDR3 is TGCAGCGCTAATCCCCCCGGGACAACGTTCCCCCGAACCCAGTACTTC. Protein sequence: CSANPPGTTFPRTQYF.

The chain couples TRBV12-3 or TRBV12-4 to TRBJ2-7; D gene uncertain. CDR3 length equals 14 residues. V was clipped by 3 bases and J by 4 bases, with 13 bases between them. DNA of the CDR3: TGTGCCAGCAGTTTTGTCCTAGTTGGGTACGAGCAGTACTTC. This gives the protein CASSFVLVGYEQYF.

This clonotype was found many times. The chain recombines TRBV5-1 with TRBJ2-7; no clear D. CDR1 and CDR2 (germline): SGHRS, YFSETQ. Trimming left V 2 bases short and J 5 bases short, with 11 bases between. CDR3 size: 13 residues. CDR3 region: CASSFPSSHEQYF. For the CDR3, the DNA is TGCGCCAGCAGCTTCCCAAGCAGCCACGAGCAGTACTTC.

This clonotype has a handful of counts. This sequence joins TRBV20-1 and TRBJ1-6, with D unclear. The CDR3 contains 15 residues. The germline V and J ends were trimmed by 0 bases and 7 bases, with 13 bases remaining between them. Germline loops: CDR1 DFQATT, CDR2 SNEGSKA (reference sequence). CDR3 DNA: TGCAGTGCTAGAGATAGAAAGGGTAGGAATTCACCCCTCCACTTT. Encoded protein: CSARDRKGRNSPLHF.

This clonotype was counted many times. The V call is TRBV24-1, the J call TRBJ2-1, with D perhaps being TRBD1 or TRBD2 (5 bases each). This CDR3 contains 13 residues. V lost 9 bases to trimming and J lost 6 bases, with 14 bases between them. Germline V gives CDR1 KGHDR, CDR2 SFDVKD. CDR3 residues: CATLPGRGNEQFF. CDR3 coding DNA: TGTGCCACCCTCCCAGGGAGAGGCAATGAGCAGTTCTTC.

The chain links TRBV6-1 to TRBJ2-3; TRBD1 is a possible D gene (5 bases). This CDR3 is 14 amino acids long. V was pared by 6 bases and J by 5 bases, with 15 bases between. Germline CDR1 MNHNS, CDR2 SASEGT. The CDR3 DNA reads TGTGCCAGCAGCTCTAACAGACAGATAGATACGCAGTATTTT. It specifies CASSSNRQIDTQYF.

In this sample, this clonotype turned up many times. The chain couples TRBV7-8 to TRBJ2-5; D unresolved. The CDR3 runs to 15 residues. With 5 bases removed from V and 4 bases from J, the gap between germline ends came to 17 bases. Germline V gene sequence: CDR1 SGHVS, CDR2 FQNEAQ. The CDR3 sequence: CASSRMSRMLETQYF. The CDR3 DNA reads as TGTGCCAGCAGCCGAATGTCCAGGATGTTAGAGACCCAGTACTTC.

This chain joins TRBV27 and TRBJ2-3; tentative D call: TRBD2 (5 bases). CDR3 length: 16 residues. Germline V gives CDR1 MNHEY, CDR2 SMNVEV (reference sequence). Trimming left V 2 bases short and J 2 bases short, with 14 bases between. The CDR3 nucleotides read TGTGCCAGCAGTTTAGTGGCGGGCCCCCTCACAGATACGCAGTATTTT. Translated, it gives CASSLVAGPLTDTQYF.

This clonotype was counted a few times. The CDR3 DNA follows: TGTGCCAAAGCGAGCGGGAGGGCCGGCCCACAAGAGACCCAGTACTTC. This sequence encodes CAKASGRAGPQETQYF. The rearrangement uses TRBV19 and TRBJ2-5; TRBD2 matches at 10 bases. The CDR3 is made up of 16 amino acids. Looked up from germline, CDR1 is LNHDA and CDR2 is SQIVND (reference sequence). J gave up 2 bases and V 10 bases, and 13 bases lay outside the gene matches.

This clonotype appeared many times. This sequence joins TRBV7-2 and TRBJ1-5; D remains unclear. Germline V CDR1 and CDR2: SGHTA, FQGNSA. The CDR3 runs 15 residues. V lost 2 bases and J 5 bases, leaving 13 bases between the germline ends. The CDR3 here is CASSLRAGVDQPQHF. CDR3 DNA: TGTGCCAGCAGCTTAAGAGCGGGTGTCGATCAGCCCCAGCATTTT.